Each of the 12 T cell receptor beta chains below was sequenced from the same sample in a study of T cell repertoires in cytomegalovirus infection (dated by TCRdb to the late 2010s). The sequencer listed for this sample is Illumina HiSeq 1500. TCRdb handled the public reads itself, with Q25 trimming in fastp and clone calling in MiXCR, and kept productive beta chains. When rows share a CDR3 protein, they turn into one entry using the most common DNA and genes. For this sample the table gives roughly 300,000 distinct CDR3 sequences, of which more than 8% were detected only once. The ten top clones hold roughly 4.5% of the sample. Sample: PBMCs. The receptors here all came from a human donor in good health (CMV status not recorded). Some clones in this sample may be carry-over from other donors' samples.

This sequence joins TRBV29-1 and TRBJ1-1; perhaps TRBD1 as D (5 bases). The germline CDR1 and CDR2 sequences are SQVTM and ANQGSEA. V lost 7 bases to trimming and J lost 0 bases, with 9 bases between them. The CDR3 consists of 12 residues. The CDR3: CSAGRMNTEAFF. The CDR3 nucleotides read TGCAGCGCGGGACGGATGAACACTGAAGCTTTCTTT.

This chain connects TRBV7-9 to TRBJ2-2; 9 nucleotides line up with TRBD2. The germline gives CDR1 SEHNR, CDR2 FQNEAQ (reference sequence). With V trimmed by 5 bases and J by 6 bases, 7 bases remained unmatched. This CDR3 is 15 amino acids long. DNA of the CDR3: TGTGCCAGCAGCAGCACTAGCGGGTCGGCCGGGGAGCTGTTTTTT. This codes for CASSSTSGSAGELFF.

This clonotype has at least ten counts. CDR3 nucleotides: TGTGCCAGCAGTTTAGCCGGACACCCGAACACTGAAGCTTTCTTT. Encoded protein: CASSLAGHPNTEAFF. The chain joins TRBV12-3 or TRBV12-4 to TRBJ1-1; TRBD1 is a possible D gene (5 bases). This CDR3 is built from 15 residues. V was trimmed by 0 bases and J by 1 base, leaving 9 bases between them.

There are a few counts of this clonotype. CDR3 amino acids: CASSVVPRTSVTDTQYF. CDR3 nucleotides: TGTGCCAGCAGCGTAGTACCTCGGACTAGCGTGACAGATACGCAGTATTTT. The chain is built from TRBV9 and TRBJ2-3, with 9 bases matching TRBD2. Germline assignment: CDR1 SGDLS and CDR2 YYNGEE. CDR3 size: 17 residues. The J segment lost 3 bases and the V segment lost 0 bases, leaving 8 bases of the junction unmatched.

The rearrangement uses TRBV4-1 and TRBJ1-5; D gene unclear. The CDR3 totals 15 residues. V lost 1 base, J lost 6 bases, and 13 bases lay in between. CDR1 and CDR2 from the germline V gene are MGHRA and YSYEKL. CDR3 DNA: TGCGCCAGCAGCCAAGCCTCGACCTTGGGTCAGCCCCAGCATTTT. This codes for CASSQASTLGQPQHF.

There are many counts of this clonotype. The chain employs TRBV7-2 and TRBJ2-4; TRBD2 is a possible D gene (5 bases). This CDR3 region has 12 residues. CDR1 and CDR2 from the germline V gene are SGHTA and FQGNSA. Trimming cost V 1 base and J 12 bases, with 10 bases left between them. In DNA form, the CDR3 reads TGTGCCAGCAGCTTAGTCGGGGTTACTCAGTACTTC. Translated, it gives CASSLVGVTQYF. Drawing the rest from reference TRBV7-2 and TRBJ2-4, the complete variable domain is GAGVSQSPSNKVTEKGKDVELRCDPISGHTALYWYRQSLGQGLEFLIYFQGNSAPDKSGLPSDRFSAERTGGSVSTLTIQRTQQEDSAVYLCASSLVGVTQYFGAGTRLSVL.

This clonotype was found many times. This chain connects TRBV7-2 to TRBJ1-5; D is possibly TRBD1 (5 bases). CDR3 length: 14 residues. Germline V gene sequence: CDR1 SGHTA, CDR2 FQGNSA. V lost 1 base and J 7 bases, leaving 11 bases between the germline ends. The CDR3 sequence is CASSLDPGVQPQHF. The CDR3 DNA is TGTGCCAGCAGCTTAGACCCGGGGGTACAGCCCCAGCATTTT.

The gene calls are TRBV7-2 and TRBJ1-2; D remains ambiguous. Germline V gene lookup returns CDR1 SGHTA and CDR2 FQGNSA. V lost 2 bases to trimming and J lost 3 bases, with 10 bases between them. CDR3 length: 14 residues. Here the CDR3 reads CASSLTQRDYGYTF. For the CDR3, the DNA is TGTGCCAGCAGCTTAACACAAAGGGACTATGGCTACACCTTC.

This clonotype turned up a few times. The chain employs TRBV20-1 and TRBJ2-1; D is perhaps TRBD2 (6 bases). This CDR3 has 16 amino acids. V was cut by 5 bases and J by 6 bases, with 23 bases left in between. Germline CDR1 DFQATT, CDR2 SNEGSKA (reference sequence). This chain's CDR3 is CSAWSRRGSRINEQFF. In DNA, the CDR3 is TGCAGTGCTTGGTCCCGGAGGGGTAGCCGGATCAATGAGCAGTTCTTC.

The sample holds a few counts of this clonotype. This chain's CDR3 is CASSLNQGQTYGYTF. In DNA form, the CDR3 reads TGTGCCAGCAGCTTAAACCAGGGACAGACCTATGGCTACACCTTC. The gene calls are TRBV7-9 and TRBJ1-2; TRBD1 matches at 7 bases. This CDR3 comprises 15 residues. The V gene's germline CDR1 is SEHNR and CDR2 FQNEAQ (reference sequence). J was trimmed by 4 bases and V by 2 bases; bases with no gene match: 7.

V is TRBV3-1 and J is TRBJ1-6; D gene ambiguous. Germline CDR1 LGHDT, CDR2 YNNKEL (reference sequence). V was shortened by 7 bases and J by 7 bases, with 11 bases between the two germline ends. CDR3 length: 13 amino acids. For the CDR3, the DNA is TGTGCCAGCAACTCACAGAAGAATTCACCCCTCCACTTT. Protein: CASNSQKNSPLHF. The full variable domain, rest sourced from reference TRBV3-1 and TRBJ1-6, is DTAVSQTPKYLVTQMGNDKSIKCEQNLGHDTMYWYKQDSKKFLKIMFSYNNKELIINETVPNRFSPKSPDKAHLNLHINSLELGDSAVYFCASNSQKNSPLHFGNGTRLTVT.

This clonotype was found a few times. The chain combines TRBV19 with TRBJ2-1; 11 bases are a match to TRBD2. Germline loops: CDR1 LNHDA, CDR2 SQIVND (reference sequence). J gave up 5 bases and V 2 bases, and 5 bases lay outside the gene matches. The CDR3 contains 16 residues. The CDR3 DNA follows: TGTGCCAGTAGTATATTAGCGGGAGGGCCCAACAATGAGCAGTTCTTC. Residues: CASSILAGGPNNEQFF.